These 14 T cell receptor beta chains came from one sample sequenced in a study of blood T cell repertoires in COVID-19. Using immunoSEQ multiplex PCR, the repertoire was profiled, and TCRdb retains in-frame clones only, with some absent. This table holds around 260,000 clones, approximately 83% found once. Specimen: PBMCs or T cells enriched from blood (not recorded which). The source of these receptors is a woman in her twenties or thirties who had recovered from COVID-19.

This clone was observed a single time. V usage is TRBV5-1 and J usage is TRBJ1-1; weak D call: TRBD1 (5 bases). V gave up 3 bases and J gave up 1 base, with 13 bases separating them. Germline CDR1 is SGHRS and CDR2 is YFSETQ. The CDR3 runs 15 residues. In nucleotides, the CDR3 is TGCGCCAGCAGCTCGGGTGGCAGGGAGAACACTGAAGCTTTCTTT. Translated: CASSSGGRENTEAFF.

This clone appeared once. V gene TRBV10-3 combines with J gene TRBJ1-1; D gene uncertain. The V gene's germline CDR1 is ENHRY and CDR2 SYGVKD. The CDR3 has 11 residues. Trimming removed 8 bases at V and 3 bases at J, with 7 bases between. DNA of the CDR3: TGTGCCATCGGTGGAGACACTGAAGCTTTCTTT. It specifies CAIGGDTEAFF.

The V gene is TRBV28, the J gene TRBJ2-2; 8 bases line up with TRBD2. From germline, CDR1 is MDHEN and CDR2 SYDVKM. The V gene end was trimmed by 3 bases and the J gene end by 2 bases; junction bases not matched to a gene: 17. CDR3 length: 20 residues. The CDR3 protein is CASSFKLFAVAGINTGELFF. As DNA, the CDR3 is TGTGCCAGCAGTTTCAAGTTATTTGCCGTAGCGGGGATTAACACCGGGGAGCTGTTTTTT.

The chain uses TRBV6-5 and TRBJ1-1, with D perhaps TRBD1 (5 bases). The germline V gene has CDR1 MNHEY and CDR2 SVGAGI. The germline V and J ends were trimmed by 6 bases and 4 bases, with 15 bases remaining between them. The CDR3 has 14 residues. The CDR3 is CASSLNSGSTEAFF. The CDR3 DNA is TGTGCCAGCAGCCTAAACTCAGGGTCCACTGAAGCTTTCTTT.

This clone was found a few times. The CDR3 spells CASIDRGRDEQYF. The CDR3, as DNA: TGTGCCAGCATCGACAGGGGGCGCGACGAGCAGTACTTC. The chain is built from TRBV7-8 and TRBJ2-7; 10 bases agree with TRBD1. The CDR3 has 13 residues. Germline V gene sequence: CDR1 SGHVS, CDR2 FQNEAQ. Unmatched junction bases numbered 5, after V lost 7 bases and J lost 5 bases. The full variable domain, rest sourced from reference TRBV7-8 and TRBJ2-7, is GAGVSQSPRYKVAKRGQDVALRCDPISGHVSLFWYQQALGQGPEFLTYFQNEAQLDKSGLPSDRFFAERPEGSVSTLKIQRTQQEDSAVYLCASIDRGRDEQYFGPGTRLTVT.

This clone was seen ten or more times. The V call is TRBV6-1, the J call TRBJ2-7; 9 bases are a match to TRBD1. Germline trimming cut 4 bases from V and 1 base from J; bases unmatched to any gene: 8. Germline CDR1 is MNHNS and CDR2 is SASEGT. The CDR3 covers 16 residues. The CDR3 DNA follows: TGTGCCAGCAGTGCCGACTCCGGGACAGGGTCCTACGAGCAGTACTTC. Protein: CASSADSGTGSYEQYF.

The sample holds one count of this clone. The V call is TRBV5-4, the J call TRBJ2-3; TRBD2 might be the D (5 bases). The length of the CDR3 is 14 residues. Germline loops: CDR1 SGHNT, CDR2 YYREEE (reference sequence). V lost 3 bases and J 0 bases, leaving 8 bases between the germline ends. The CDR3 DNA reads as TGTGCCAGCAGCTCCCGGACTAGCACAGATACGCAGTATTTT. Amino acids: CASSSRTSTDTQYF.

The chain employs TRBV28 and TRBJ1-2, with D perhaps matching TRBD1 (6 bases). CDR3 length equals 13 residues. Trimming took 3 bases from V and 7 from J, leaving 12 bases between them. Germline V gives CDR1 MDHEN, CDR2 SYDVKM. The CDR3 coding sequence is TGTGCCAGCAGTTTTCCAGGGGCGGGTGGCTACACCTTC. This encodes CASSFPGAGGYTF.

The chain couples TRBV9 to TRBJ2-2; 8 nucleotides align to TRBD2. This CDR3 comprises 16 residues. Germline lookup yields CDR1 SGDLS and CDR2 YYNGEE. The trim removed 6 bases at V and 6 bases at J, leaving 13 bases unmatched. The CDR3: CASTDAAGVVPGELFF. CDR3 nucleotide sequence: TGTGCCAGCACCGATGCAGCGGGAGTGGTCCCCGGGGAGCTGTTTTTT.

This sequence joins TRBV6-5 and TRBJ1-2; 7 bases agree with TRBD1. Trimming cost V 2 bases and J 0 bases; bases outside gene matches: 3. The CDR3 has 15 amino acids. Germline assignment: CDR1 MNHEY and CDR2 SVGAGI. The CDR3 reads CASSYRDRPNYGYTF. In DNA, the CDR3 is TGTGCCAGCAGTTACCGGGACAGACCTAACTATGGCTACACCTTC.

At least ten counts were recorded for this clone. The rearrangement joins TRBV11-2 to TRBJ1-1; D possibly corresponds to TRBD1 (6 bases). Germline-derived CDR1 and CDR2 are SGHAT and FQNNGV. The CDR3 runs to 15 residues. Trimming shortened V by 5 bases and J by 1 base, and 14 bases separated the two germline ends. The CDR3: CASSRWDIGNTEAFF. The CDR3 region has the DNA TGTGCCAGCAGCCGCTGGGACATAGGGAACACTGAAGCTTTCTTT.

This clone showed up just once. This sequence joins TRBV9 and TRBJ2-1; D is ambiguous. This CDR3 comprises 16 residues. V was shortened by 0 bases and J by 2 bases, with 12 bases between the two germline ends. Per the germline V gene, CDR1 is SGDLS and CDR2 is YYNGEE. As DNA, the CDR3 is TGTGCCAGCAGCGTAGCCAGCGTTAAGCCCTACAATGAGCAGTTCTTC. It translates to CASSVASVKPYNEQFF.

The CDR3 sequence is CASKTPGTSGHYTGELFF. The CDR3 coding sequence is TGTGCCAGTAAAACACCCGGGACTAGCGGCCACTACACCGGGGAGCTGTTTTTT. This chain links TRBV19 with TRBJ2-2; 11 nucleotides match TRBD2. The CDR3 is 18 amino acids. The germline V gene encodes CDR1 LNHDA and CDR2 SQIVND (reference sequence). After removal of 7 bases from V and 3 bases from J, the junction contained 13 bases not matched to a gene.

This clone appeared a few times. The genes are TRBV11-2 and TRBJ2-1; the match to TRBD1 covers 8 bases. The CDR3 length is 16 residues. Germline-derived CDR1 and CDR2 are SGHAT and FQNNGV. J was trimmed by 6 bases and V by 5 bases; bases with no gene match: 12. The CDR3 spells CASSQRTGPFLNEQFF. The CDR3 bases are TGTGCCAGCAGCCAAAGGACAGGGCCATTTCTCAATGAGCAGTTCTTC.